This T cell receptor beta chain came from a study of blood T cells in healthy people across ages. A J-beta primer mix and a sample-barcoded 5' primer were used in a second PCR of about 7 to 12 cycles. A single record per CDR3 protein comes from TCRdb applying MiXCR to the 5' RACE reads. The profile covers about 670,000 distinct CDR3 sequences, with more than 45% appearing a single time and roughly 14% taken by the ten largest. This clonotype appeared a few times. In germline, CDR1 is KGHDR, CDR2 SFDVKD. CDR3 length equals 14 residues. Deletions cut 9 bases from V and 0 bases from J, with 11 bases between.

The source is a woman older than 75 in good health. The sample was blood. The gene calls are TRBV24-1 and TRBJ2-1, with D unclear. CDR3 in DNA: TGTGCCACCGGGTCCGGAAGCTCCTACAATGAGCAGTTCTTC. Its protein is CATGSGSSYNEQFF.